Presented here are 28 T cell receptor beta chains from one specimen sequenced in a study of blood T cell repertoires in COVID-19. Sequenced by immunoSEQ multiplex PCR; TCRdb stores in-frame clones only, minus some. The table includes more than 100,000 clones, approximately 88% detected once. Sequencing used peripheral blood. All receptors come from a man aged 55 to 69 with acute or convalescent COVID-19.

The genes are TRBV11-2 and TRBJ2-7, with 7 bases lining up with TRBD1. This CDR3 spans 12 amino acids. J lost 5 bases, V lost 4 bases, and 2 bases had no gene match. Per germline, CDR1 SGHAT and CDR2 FQNNGV. CDR3 in amino acids: CASSWDRDEQYF. The DNA of the CDR3 is TGTGCCAGCAGCTGGGACAGAGACGAGCAGTACTTC.

This clone was counted only a few times. This chain connects TRBV7-9 to TRBJ1-2; TRBD1 matches at 8 bases. This CDR3 has 15 amino acids. Trimming cost V 1 base and J 3 bases; bases outside gene matches: 4. The V gene's germline CDR1 is SEHNR and CDR2 FQNEAQ (reference sequence). The CDR3 region is CASSLGSGGDYGYTF. The DNA for the CDR3 is TGTGCCAGCAGCTTAGGGTCAGGGGGCGACTATGGCTACACCTTC.

In this sample, this clone turned up a few times. CDR3 nucleotides: TGCGCCAGCAGCTTGTTCTCGGTGGACAGGGGGGACGAGCAGTACTTC. This gives the protein CASSLFSVDRGDEQYF. V usage is TRBV5-1 and J usage is TRBJ2-7; 10 bases are shared with TRBD1. Germline CDR1 SGHRS, CDR2 YFSETQ. V lost 1 base and J lost 5; bases outside the gene matches: 9. The CDR3 extends over 16 amino acids.

This clone has a handful of counts. The V gene is TRBV19, the J gene TRBJ1-5; 8 bases map to TRBD1. The CDR3 length is 15 residues. Germline CDR1 reads LNHDA; CDR2 reads SQIVND (reference sequence). The junction had 6 bases not matched to a gene; V was cut back by 6 bases and J by 2 bases. The CDR3 coding sequence is TGTGCCAGTAGAAAAGGACAGGGTGGCAATCAGCCCCAGCATTTT. It yields the protein CASRKGQGGNQPQHF.

The gene calls are TRBV5-1 and TRBJ2-7; 7 nucleotides align to TRBD2. The CDR3 loop spans 15 amino acids. Per the germline V gene, CDR1 is SGHRS and CDR2 is YFSETQ. The V and J ends lost 2 bases and 4 bases, in that order; junction bases with no gene match: 9. In DNA form, the CDR3 reads TGCGCCAGCAGCTTCGGGGGGACCATGAGTTACGAGCAGTACTTC. Its protein is CASSFGGTMSYEQYF.

This sequence joins TRBV6-5 and TRBJ2-3; D call uncertain. Trimming took off 4 bases at V and 2 bases at J, with 4 bases between the two ends. The length of the CDR3 is 12 residues. Germline V gene sequence: CDR1 MNHEY, CDR2 SVGAGI. The CDR3 loop reads CASSSSTDTQYF. For the CDR3, the DNA is TGTGCCAGCAGTTCTTCCACAGATACGCAGTATTTT.

V and J are TRBV6-5 and TRBJ2-7; 10 nucleotides match TRBD1. The ends lost 5 bases at V and 4 bases at J; junction bases unmatched: 5. This CDR3 spans 14 amino acids. Germline V gene lookup returns CDR1 MNHEY and CDR2 SVGAGI. CDR3 sequence reads: CASSRPGQGYEQYF. The CDR3 DNA follows: TGTGCCAGCAGTCGTCCGGGACAGGGGTACGAGCAGTACTTC.

The chain recombines TRBV27 with TRBJ1-1; D is possibly TRBD1 (6 bases). Germline loops: CDR1 MNHEY, CDR2 SMNVEV (reference sequence). V was pared by 8 bases and J by 4 bases, with 14 bases between. This CDR3 is 13 amino acids long. CDR3 sequence: CASGWQGPTEAFF. The CDR3 nucleotides are TGTGCCAGCGGCTGGCAGGGGCCCACTGAAGCTTTCTTT.

This chain joins TRBV5-1 and TRBJ1-1, with 8 positions matching TRBD1. Germline V CDR1 and CDR2: SGHRS, YFSETQ. This CDR3 comprises 14 residues. With 4 bases clipped from V and 3 bases from J, the junction kept 5 bases outside the gene matches. The CDR3: CASSMDRAHTEAFF. Here the CDR3 DNA reads TGCGCCAGCAGCATGGACAGGGCCCACACTGAAGCTTTCTTT.

The rearrangement uses TRBV7-3 and TRBJ2-3; possible D gene TRBD1, 5 bases. Germline V gene data show CDR1 as SGHTA and CDR2 as FQGTGA. The V end lost 2 bases, the J end lost 5 bases, and 11 bases lay between the germline ends. This CDR3 spans 14 amino acids. CDR3 region: CASSLGQGGDTQYF. Written as DNA, the CDR3 is TGTGCCAGCAGCTTAGGGCAGGGTGGAGATACGCAGTATTTT.

This clone has just one count. This chain connects TRBV6-2 or TRBV6-3 to TRBJ2-7, with 8 positions matching TRBD1. The J segment lost 5 bases and the V segment lost 1 base, leaving 16 bases of the junction unmatched. The CDR3 spans 18 residues. Germline V gene sequence: CDR1 MNHEY, CDR2 SVGEGT. The CDR3 DNA reads TGTGCCAGCAGTTACTGGGACCCCCGAGTCAGGGGGCTGAACGAGCAGTACTTC. As protein: CASSYWDPRVRGLNEQYF.

The gene calls are TRBV11-2 and TRBJ2-1; 11 bases agree with TRBD2. This CDR3 region has 17 residues. J was trimmed by 4 bases and V by 1 base; bases with no gene match: 6. The germline gives CDR1 SGHAT, CDR2 FQNNGV. CDR3 loop: CASSLGGGTSGYNEQFF. The CDR3 DNA reads TGTGCCAGCAGCTTAGGGGGAGGGACTAGCGGTTACAATGAGCAGTTCTTC.

The chain has TRBV9 and TRBJ2-3; TRBD2 agrees at 15 bases. V was clipped by 5 bases and J by 3 bases; unmatched bases: 13. The germline CDR1 and CDR2 sequences are SGDLS and YYNGEE. The CDR3 contains 19 residues. The CDR3 protein is CASSVTGLAGGRGTDTQYF. Here the CDR3 DNA reads TGTGCCAGCAGTGTTACCGGACTAGCGGGGGGGCGCGGGACAGATACGCAGTATTTT.

CDR3 bases: TGTGCCAGCAGGATCACAGGGGAAATCTCTGGAAACACCATATATTTT. Translation: CASRITGEISGNTIYF. This chain uses TRBV28 with TRBJ1-3; 7 positions agree with TRBD1. Germline CDR1 and CDR2: MDHEN and SYDVKM. CDR3 length: 16 residues. V shed 6 bases, J shed 0 bases, and the junction held 8 bases outside the gene matches.

As for this clone: Different DNA sequences within this sample yield the same CDR3. The genes are TRBV5-1 and TRBJ1-5; TRBD1 matches 12 bases. CDR1 and CDR2 (germline): SGHRS, YFSETQ. This CDR3 has 15 amino acids. V trimming: 4 bases; J trimming: 5 bases; junction bases outside the gene matches: 4. DNA of the CDR3: TGCGCCAGCAGCCCGGGGACAGGGGGCCATCAGCCCCAGCATTTT. Its translation: CASSPGTGGHQPQHF.

The chain has TRBV30 and TRBJ2-7; TRBD2 matches 8 bases. Germline CDR1 and CDR2: GTSNPN and SVGIG (reference sequence). This CDR3 is 12 amino acids long. V was clipped by 4 bases and J by 6 bases; unmatched bases: 5. In DNA, the CDR3 is TGTGCCTGGAAGGCGGGGGGAGGCGAGCAGTACTTC. This encodes CAWKAGGGEQYF.

V usage is TRBV2 and J usage is TRBJ2-4; D ambiguous. CDR3 length equals 16 residues. Germline V gene lookup returns CDR1 SNHLY and CDR2 FYNNEI. V shed 5 bases and J shed 0 bases, with 14 bases lying between them. The CDR3 loop is CASSREQPLAKNIQYF. CDR3 coding DNA: TGTGCCAGCAGTCGCGAACAGCCCCTAGCCAAAAACATTCAGTACTTC.

This chain uses TRBV10-3 with TRBJ1-1; tentative D call: TRBD1 (6 bases). Germline V gene lookup returns CDR1 ENHRY and CDR2 SYGVKD. V lost 6 bases to trimming and J lost 0 bases, with 17 bases between them. The CDR3 consists of 16 residues. The CDR3 loop reads CAIRYREEGMNTEAFF. In DNA form, the CDR3 reads TGTGCCATCAGGTACAGGGAAGAGGGTATGAACACTGAAGCTTTCTTT.

The rearrangement joins TRBV6-5 to TRBJ1-6; TRBD1 might be the D (6 bases). V was shortened by 0 bases and J by 9 bases, with 12 bases between the two germline ends. Germline V gene data show CDR1 as MNHEY and CDR2 as SVGAGI. There are 15 residues in the CDR3. CDR3 bases: TGTGCCAGCAGTTACTCGAATCAGGGGATTTCACCCCTCCACTTT. Its protein product is CASSYSNQGISPLHF.

The chain couples TRBV5-1 to TRBJ2-3; 14 bases are a match to TRBD2. Looked up from germline, CDR1 is SGHRS and CDR2 is YFSETQ. CDR3 length: 18 amino acids. V lost 0 bases to trimming and J lost 7 bases; unmatched junction nucleotides: 10. CDR3 in DNA: TGCGCCAGCAGCTTGGGGACTAGCGGGGGGCCATCCGCGAATACGCAGTATTTT. Amino acids: CASSLGTSGGPSANTQYF.

The V gene is TRBV6-5, the J gene TRBJ2-1; 7 bases agree with TRBD2. CDR1 is MNHEY, CDR2 SVGAGI, per germline. This CDR3 contains 15 residues. The CDR3 DNA reads as TGTGCGTCCAAGGGCGGGGGTAGCTCCTACAATGAGCAGTTCTTC. It is translated as CASKGGGSSYNEQFF.

The chain carries TRBV27 and TRBJ2-1; a weak D match, TRBD1 (5 bases). This CDR3 contains 13 residues. Trimming left V 7 bases short and J 5 bases short, with 12 bases between. Germline CDR1 and CDR2: MNHEY and SMNVEV (reference sequence). The CDR3 DNA follows: TGTGCCAGCATGAGAGAAGGGGACAATGAGCAGTTCTTC. Its translation is CASMREGDNEQFF.

V is TRBV6-2 or TRBV6-3 and J is TRBJ2-6; TRBD1 matches at 9 bases. The CDR3 extends over 19 amino acids. Germline V lookup: CDR1 MNHEY, CDR2 SVGEGT. The V and J ends lost 5 bases and 0 bases, in that order; junction bases with no gene match: 11. The CDR3 loop is CASSNNRGRRLSGANVLTF. As DNA, the CDR3 is TGTGCCAGCAGTAACAACAGGGGGCGACGACTCTCTGGGGCCAACGTCCTGACTTTC.

The rearrangement links TRBV2 to TRBJ1-5; 9 bases are shared with TRBD1. The J segment lost 1 base and the V segment lost 5 bases, leaving 3 bases of the junction unmatched. The CDR3 is 15 residues long. Germline V gives CDR1 SNHLY, CDR2 FYNNEI. The CDR3 loop reads CASSTDRGSNQPQHF. CDR3 nucleotide sequence: TGTGCCAGCAGTACGGACAGGGGAAGCAATCAGCCCCAGCATTTT.

This chain links TRBV19 with TRBJ2-7; 14 bases align to TRBD2. The germline CDR1 and CDR2 sequences are LNHDA and SQIVND (reference sequence). The trim removed 4 bases at V and 6 bases at J, leaving 5 bases unmatched. The CDR3 loop spans 15 amino acids. The CDR3 DNA reads TGTGCCAGTAGTAGACTGGGACTAGCGGGAGTCGAGCAGTACTTC. Its protein product is CASSRLGLAGVEQYF.

This chain joins TRBV28 and TRBJ1-4, with 9 bases lining up with TRBD1. CDR1 is MDHEN and CDR2 is SYDVKM in the germline V gene. This CDR3 spans 15 amino acids. The junction had 12 bases not matched to a gene; V was cut back by 8 bases and J by 8 bases. CDR3 bases: TGTGCCAGCTCGGACAGGGGTTCTTTAGAGGAAAAACTGTTTTTT. Translated, it gives CASSDRGSLEEKLFF.

The V call is TRBV5-1, the J call TRBJ2-1, with TRBD2 matching over 14 bases. Germline-derived CDR1 and CDR2 are SGHRS and YFSETQ. CDR3 length equals 15 residues. Trimming at V came to 3 bases and at J to 8 bases, leaving 4 bases not matched to a gene. This CDR3 is CASSSGLAGGYEQFF. In DNA, the CDR3 is TGCGCCAGCAGCTCAGGACTAGCGGGGGGTTATGAGCAGTTCTTC.

The V and J genes are TRBV5-1 and TRBJ2-1, with 14 bases identical to TRBD2. Germline V lookup: CDR1 SGHRS, CDR2 YFSETQ. V gave up 5 bases and J gave up 8 bases; unmatched junction bases: 6. The CDR3 spans 15 residues. The CDR3 is CASRRLAGGLDEQFF. CDR3 in DNA: TGCGCCAGCAGACGACTAGCGGGGGGGCTCGATGAGCAGTTCTTC.